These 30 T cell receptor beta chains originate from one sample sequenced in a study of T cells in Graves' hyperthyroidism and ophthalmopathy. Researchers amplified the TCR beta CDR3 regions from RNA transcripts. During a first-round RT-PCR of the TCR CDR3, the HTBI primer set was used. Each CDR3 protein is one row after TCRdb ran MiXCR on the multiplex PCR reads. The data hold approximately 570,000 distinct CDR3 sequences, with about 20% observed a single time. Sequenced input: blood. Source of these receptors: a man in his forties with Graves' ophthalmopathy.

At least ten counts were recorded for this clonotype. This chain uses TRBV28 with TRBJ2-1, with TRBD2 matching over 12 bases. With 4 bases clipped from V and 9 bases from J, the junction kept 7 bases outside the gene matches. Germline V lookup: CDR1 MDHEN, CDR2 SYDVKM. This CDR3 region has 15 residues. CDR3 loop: CASSSLTSGSFEQFF. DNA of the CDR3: TGTGCCAGCAGTTCCCTGACTAGCGGGAGTTTTGAGCAGTTCTTC.

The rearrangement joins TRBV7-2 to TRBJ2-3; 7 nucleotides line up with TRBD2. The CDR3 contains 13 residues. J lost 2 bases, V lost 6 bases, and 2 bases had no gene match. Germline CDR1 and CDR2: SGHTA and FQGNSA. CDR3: CASRAGYTDTQYF. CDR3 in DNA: TGTGCCAGCAGAGCGGGGTACACAGATACGCAGTATTTT.

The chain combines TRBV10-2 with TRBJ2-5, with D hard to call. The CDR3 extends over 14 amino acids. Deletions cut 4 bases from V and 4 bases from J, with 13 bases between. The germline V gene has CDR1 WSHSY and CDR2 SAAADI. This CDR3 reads CASSVIDSGETQYF. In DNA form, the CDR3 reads TGCGCCAGCAGTGTGATAGATTCGGGAGAGACCCAGTACTTC.

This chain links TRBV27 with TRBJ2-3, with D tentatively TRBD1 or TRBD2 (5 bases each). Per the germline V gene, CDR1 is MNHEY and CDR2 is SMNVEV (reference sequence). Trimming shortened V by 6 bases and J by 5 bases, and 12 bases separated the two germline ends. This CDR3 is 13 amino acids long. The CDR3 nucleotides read TGTGCCAGCAGCCCCGGGACGCAAGATACGCAGTATTTT. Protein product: CASSPGTQDTQYF.

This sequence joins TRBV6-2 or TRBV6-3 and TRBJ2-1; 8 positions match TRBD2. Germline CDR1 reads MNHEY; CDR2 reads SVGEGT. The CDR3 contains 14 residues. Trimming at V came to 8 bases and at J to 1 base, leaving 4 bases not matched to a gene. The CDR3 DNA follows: TGTGCCAGCCAAGCTAGCGGGTCCTACAATGAGCAGTTCTTC. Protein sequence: CASQASGSYNEQFF.

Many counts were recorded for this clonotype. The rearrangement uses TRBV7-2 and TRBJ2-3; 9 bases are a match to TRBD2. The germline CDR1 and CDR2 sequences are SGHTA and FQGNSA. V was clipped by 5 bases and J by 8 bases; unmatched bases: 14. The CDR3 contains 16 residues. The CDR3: CASSPPGLALSSTQYF. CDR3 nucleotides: TGTGCCAGCAGCCCCCCGGGACTAGCTTTGTCTTCTACGCAGTATTTT.

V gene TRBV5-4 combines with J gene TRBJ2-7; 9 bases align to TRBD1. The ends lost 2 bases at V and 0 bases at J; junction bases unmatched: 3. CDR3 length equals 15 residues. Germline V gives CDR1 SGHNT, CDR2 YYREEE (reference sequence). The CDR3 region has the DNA TGTGCCAGCAGCTTACAGGGGGCGGGCTCCTACGAGCAGTACTTC. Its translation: CASSLQGAGSYEQYF. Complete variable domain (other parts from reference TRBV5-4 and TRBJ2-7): ETGVTQSPTHLIKTRGQQVTLRCSSQSGHNTVSWYQQALGQGPQFIFQYYREEENGRGNFPPRFSGLQFPNYSSELNVNALELDDSALYLCASSLQGAGSYEQYFGPGTRLTVT.

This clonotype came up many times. CDR3 DNA: TGTGCCAGCAGCTTCGCCCAGGGAGGCTCCTACGAGCAGTACTTC. Protein: CASSFAQGGSYEQYF. The genes are TRBV7-2 and TRBJ2-7; a possible D gene is TRBD2 (6 bases). The V end was cut by 3 bases, the J end by 0 bases, with 12 bases between. This CDR3 contains 15 residues. Germline loops: CDR1 SGHTA, CDR2 FQGNSA.

The CDR3 sequence: CASKYTGELFF. The CDR3 DNA is TGTGCCAGCAAATACACCGGGGAGCTGTTTTTT. The V and J genes are TRBV12-3 or TRBV12-4 and TRBJ2-2; D is ambiguous. This CDR3 region has 11 residues. Trimming pared 7 bases from V and 3 bases from J, leaving 3 bases between.

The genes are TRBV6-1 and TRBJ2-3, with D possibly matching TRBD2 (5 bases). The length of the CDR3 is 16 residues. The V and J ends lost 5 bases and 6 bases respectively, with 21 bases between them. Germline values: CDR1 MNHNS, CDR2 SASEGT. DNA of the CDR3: TGTGCCAGCAGTTCCATCGGGATTCTAGCAGCGGATACGCAGTATTTT. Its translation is CASSSIGILAADTQYF.

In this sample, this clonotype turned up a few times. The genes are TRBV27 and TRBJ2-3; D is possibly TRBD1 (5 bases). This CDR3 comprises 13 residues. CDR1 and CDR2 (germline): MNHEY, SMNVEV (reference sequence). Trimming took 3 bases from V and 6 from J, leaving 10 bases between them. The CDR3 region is CASSLVKGDTQYF. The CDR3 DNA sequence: TGTGCCAGCAGTTTGGTTAAGGGGGATACGCAGTATTTT.

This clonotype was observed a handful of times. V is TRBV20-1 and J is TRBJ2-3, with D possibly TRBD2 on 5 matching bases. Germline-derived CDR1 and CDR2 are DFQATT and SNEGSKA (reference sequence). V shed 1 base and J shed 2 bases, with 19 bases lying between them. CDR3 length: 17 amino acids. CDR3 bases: TGCAGTGCTAGAGCGGCGGGTCGCCGTTTATTCACAGATACGCAGTATTTT. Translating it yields CSARAAGRRLFTDTQYF.

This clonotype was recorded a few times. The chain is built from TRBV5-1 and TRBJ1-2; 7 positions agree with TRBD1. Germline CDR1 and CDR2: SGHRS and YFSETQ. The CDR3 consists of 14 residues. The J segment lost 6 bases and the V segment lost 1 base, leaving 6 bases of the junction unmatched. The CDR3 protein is CASSLFNRGDGYTF. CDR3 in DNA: TGCGCCAGCAGCTTGTTTAACAGGGGTGATGGCTACACCTTC.

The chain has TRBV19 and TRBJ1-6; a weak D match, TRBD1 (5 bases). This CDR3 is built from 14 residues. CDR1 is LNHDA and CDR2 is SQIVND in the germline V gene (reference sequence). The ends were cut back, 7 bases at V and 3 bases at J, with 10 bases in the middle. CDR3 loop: CASMETDYNSPLHF. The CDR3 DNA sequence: TGTGCCAGTATGGAGACAGACTATAATTCACCCCTCCACTTT.

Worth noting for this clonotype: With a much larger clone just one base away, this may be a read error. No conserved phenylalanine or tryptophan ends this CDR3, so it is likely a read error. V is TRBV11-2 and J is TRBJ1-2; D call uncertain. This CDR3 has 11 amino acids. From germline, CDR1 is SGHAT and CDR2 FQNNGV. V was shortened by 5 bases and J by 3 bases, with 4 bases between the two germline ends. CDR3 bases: TGTGCCAGCAGCGCCTACTATGGCTACACCATC. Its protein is CASSAYYGYTI.

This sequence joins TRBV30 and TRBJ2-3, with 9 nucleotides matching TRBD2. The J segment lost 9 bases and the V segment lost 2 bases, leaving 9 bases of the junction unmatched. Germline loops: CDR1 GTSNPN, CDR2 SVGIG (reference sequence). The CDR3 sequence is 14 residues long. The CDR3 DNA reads TGTGCCTGGAGTTTAGCGGGGGCCCATCCGACGCAGTATTTT. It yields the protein CAWSLAGAHPTQYF.

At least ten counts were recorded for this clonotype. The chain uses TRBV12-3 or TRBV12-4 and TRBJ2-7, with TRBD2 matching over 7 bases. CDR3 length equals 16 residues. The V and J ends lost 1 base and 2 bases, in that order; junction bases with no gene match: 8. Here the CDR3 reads CASSLGGSGTTYEQYF. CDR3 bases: TGTGCCAGCAGTTTAGGCGGCAGCGGGACTACCTACGAGCAGTACTTC.

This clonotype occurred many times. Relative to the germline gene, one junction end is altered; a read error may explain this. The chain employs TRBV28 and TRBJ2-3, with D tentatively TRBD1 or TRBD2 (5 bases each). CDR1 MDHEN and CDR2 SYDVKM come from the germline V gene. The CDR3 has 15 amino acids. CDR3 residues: CLGVTRDRGTDTQYF. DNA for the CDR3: TGCCTTGGGGTTACCCGGGACCGCGGCACAGATACGCAGTATTTT.

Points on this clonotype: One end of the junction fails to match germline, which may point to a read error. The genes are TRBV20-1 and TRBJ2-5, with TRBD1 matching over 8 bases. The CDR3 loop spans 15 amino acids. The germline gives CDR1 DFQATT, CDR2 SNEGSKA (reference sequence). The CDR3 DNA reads TGCAATGCTACCACAGGGGGTGGTAAGGGAGAGACCCAGTACTTC. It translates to CNATTGGGKGETQYF.

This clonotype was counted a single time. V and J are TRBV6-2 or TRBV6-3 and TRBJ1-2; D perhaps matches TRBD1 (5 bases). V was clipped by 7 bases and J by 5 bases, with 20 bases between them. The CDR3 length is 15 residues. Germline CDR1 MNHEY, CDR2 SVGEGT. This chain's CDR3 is CASNRGGGATYGYTF. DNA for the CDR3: TGTGCCAGCAACCGGGGGGGGGGTGCCACTTATGGCTACACCTTC.

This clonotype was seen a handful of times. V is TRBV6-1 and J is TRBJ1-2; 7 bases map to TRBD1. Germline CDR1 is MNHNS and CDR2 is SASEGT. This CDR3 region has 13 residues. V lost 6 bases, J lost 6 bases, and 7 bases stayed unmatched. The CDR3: CASSTGAPNGYTF. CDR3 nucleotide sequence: TGTGCCAGCAGCACAGGGGCCCCGAATGGCTACACCTTC.

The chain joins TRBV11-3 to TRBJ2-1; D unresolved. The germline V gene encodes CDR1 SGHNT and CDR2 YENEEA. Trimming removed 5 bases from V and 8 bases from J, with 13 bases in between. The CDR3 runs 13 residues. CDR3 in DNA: TGTGCCAGCAGCGGGCCCGATGGGGATGAGCAGTTCTTC. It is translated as CASSGPDGDEQFF.

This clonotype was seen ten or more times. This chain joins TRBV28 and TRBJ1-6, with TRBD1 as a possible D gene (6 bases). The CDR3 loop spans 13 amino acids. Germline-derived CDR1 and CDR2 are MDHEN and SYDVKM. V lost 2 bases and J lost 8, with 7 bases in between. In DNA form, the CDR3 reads TGTGCCAGCAGTTTAGGGGGGCATTCACCCCTCCACTTT. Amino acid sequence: CASSLGGHSPLHF.

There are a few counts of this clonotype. CDR3: CASTLGGGKLFF. CDR3 DNA: TGTGCCAGCACCCTAGGGGGTGGGAAACTGTTTTTT. The chain is built from TRBV12-3 or TRBV12-4 and TRBJ1-4, with a tentative D call TRBD1 (6 bases). V lost 7 bases, J lost 11 bases, and 14 bases lay in between. This CDR3 has 12 amino acids.

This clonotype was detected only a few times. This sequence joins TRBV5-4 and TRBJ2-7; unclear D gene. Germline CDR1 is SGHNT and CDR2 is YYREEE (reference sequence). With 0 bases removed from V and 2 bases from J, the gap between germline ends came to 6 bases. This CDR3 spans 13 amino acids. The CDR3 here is CASSLADPYEQYF. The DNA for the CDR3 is TGTGCCAGCAGCTTGGCGGACCCCTACGAGCAGTACTTC.

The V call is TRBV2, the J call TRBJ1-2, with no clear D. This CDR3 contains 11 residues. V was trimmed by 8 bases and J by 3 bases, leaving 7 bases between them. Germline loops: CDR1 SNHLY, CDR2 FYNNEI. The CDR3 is CASEADYGYTF. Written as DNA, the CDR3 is TGTGCCAGCGAGGCAGACTATGGCTACACCTTC.

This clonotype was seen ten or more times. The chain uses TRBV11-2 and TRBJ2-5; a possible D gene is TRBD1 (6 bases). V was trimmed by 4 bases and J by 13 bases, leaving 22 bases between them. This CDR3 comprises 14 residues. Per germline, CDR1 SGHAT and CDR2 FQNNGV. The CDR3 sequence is CASSSLGTYSSPYF. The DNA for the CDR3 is TGTGCCAGCAGCTCCCTCGGGACATACTCCTCCCCGTACTTC.

In DNA, the CDR3 is TGTGCCAGCAGCGTCACGGGGGTAGTGGGGGAGCTGTTTTTT. Translation: CASSVTGVVGELFF. The chain carries TRBV9 and TRBJ2-2; weak D call: TRBD2 (6 bases). The CDR3 extends over 14 amino acids. Germline loops: CDR1 SGDLS, CDR2 YYNGEE. V gave up 2 bases and J gave up 8 bases, with 13 bases separating them.

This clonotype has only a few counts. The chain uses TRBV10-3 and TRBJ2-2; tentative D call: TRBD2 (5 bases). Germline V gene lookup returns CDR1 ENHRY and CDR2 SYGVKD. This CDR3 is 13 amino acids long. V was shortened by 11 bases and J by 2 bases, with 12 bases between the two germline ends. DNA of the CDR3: TGTGCCTGCGGTGGGAGTAACACCGGGGAGCTGTTTTTT. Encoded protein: CACGGSNTGELFF.

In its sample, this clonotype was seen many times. As DNA, the CDR3 is TGTGCCAGCAGTCTGAGGTGGGGGGCGGCAGGGAACTATGGCTACACCTTC. The encoded protein is CASSLRWGAAGNYGYTF. The rearrangement joins TRBV7-9 to TRBJ1-2; tentatively, D is TRBD1 (6 bases). CDR1 and CDR2 from the germline V gene are SEHNR and FQNEAQ (reference sequence). Between the trimmed V and J ends, which lost 6 bases and 2 bases, there was a span of 22 bases. The CDR3 runs 17 residues.